This TCR beta chain was obtained from a study of blood T cell repertoires in COVID-19. About the research overall: The United States, Italy and Spain were the sources of the acute and convalescent COVID-19 samples.

The CDR3 has 15 residues. V lost 3 bases and J 4 bases, leaving 16 bases between the germline ends. Assay: immunoSEQ multiplex PCR; the TCRdb copy retains only in-frame clones and omits some. The table records roughly 350,000 clones, 88% of them present only once. Sequencing was carried out using peripheral blood. The receptor was derived from a woman in her 70s with COVID-19, enrolled during active disease. This rearrangement joins TRBV23-1 to TRBJ2-7; D is perhaps TRBD2 (6 bases). TRBV23-1 is assigned to the ORF class and has an uncertain function. CDR3 DNA sequence: TGCGCCAGCAGTCACCGTCCCAGGGAGGAATACGAGCAGTACTTC. Amino acid sequence: CASSHRPREEYEQYF.